What follows is one T cell receptor (beta chain) and its context. The antigen remains unidentified. The germline gives CDR1 LNHDA, CDR2 SQIVND (reference sequence). With V trimmed by 3 bases and J by 7 bases, 6 bases remained unmatched. The CDR3 consists of 14 residues. TCRdb re-derived calls from the 5' RACE reads in MiXCR, one entry per CDR3 protein. The repertoire holds over 300,000 distinct CDR3 sequences, with approximately 22% as singletons. The data derive from a study of T-cell memory formation after mild COVID-19. Study-level points and caveats: CD4+ contracting clones were mainly CM and EM; CD8+ ones, EMRA.

Sample: PBMCs or a T cell subset sorted from them (not recorded which). V is TRBV19 and J is TRBJ2-1, with 7 bases that match TRBD1. This receptor was identified in a man aged 18 to 29 who had mild COVID-19 (a few samples of this study predate the infection). Cell type and time point are not known. The CDR3 here is CASSIEGAVNEQFF. CDR3 bases: TGTGCCAGTAGTATTGAGGGGGCGGTTAATGAGCAGTTCTTC.